Listed here are 8 T cell receptor beta chains from one sample, sequenced in a study of T cells in Graves' hyperthyroidism and ophthalmopathy (dated by TCRdb to about 2019). Library construction relied on multiplex PCR. Sequencing used an Illumina HiSeq 2000. Amplification of TCR beta CDR3 regions was carried out from RNA transcripts. A first-round RT-PCR of the TCR CDR3 used the HTBI primer set with the Qiagen OneStep RT-PCR kit. TCRdb reran the public reads through fastp at Q25 and MiXCR, keeping productive beta chains. Rows with a matching CDR3 protein are joined into one entry that keeps the most common DNA and genes. The sample table lists approximately 250,000 distinct CDR3 sequences, approximately 25% of them with a count of one. The ten top clones hold about a third of the sample. The sequenced sample was blood. All receptors come from a woman in her 40s with Graves' ophthalmopathy.

This clonotype was observed at least ten times. The genes are TRBV27 and TRBJ2-7, with D tentatively TRBD2 (6 bases). The CDR3 is 12 amino acids. The V and J ends lost 2 bases and 8 bases respectively, with 10 bases between them. The germline V gene encodes CDR1 MNHEY and CDR2 SMNVEV (reference sequence). CDR3 in DNA: TGTGCCAGCAGTTTAGATAGCGGCCAGCAGTACTTC. Amino acid sequence: CASSLDSGQQYF.

This clonotype showed up many times. V is TRBV19 and J is TRBJ1-2; D gene uncertain. The CDR3 is made up of 14 amino acids. Deletions cut 5 bases from V and 1 base from J, with 11 bases between. The V gene's germline CDR1 is LNHDA and CDR2 SQIVND (reference sequence). The CDR3 loop reads CASSPTTDNYGYTF. CDR3 DNA sequence: TGTGCCAGTAGTCCGACGACTGATAACTATGGCTACACCTTC.

This clonotype was observed at least ten times. The chain employs TRBV28 and TRBJ1-5, with TRBD1 as a possible D gene (6 bases). This CDR3 has 13 amino acids. Germline V gene sequence: CDR1 MDHEN, CDR2 SYDVKM. The V and J ends lost 5 bases and 6 bases respectively, with 11 bases between them. CDR3 loop: CASSLQGPQPQHF. In DNA, the CDR3 is TGTGCCAGCAGTCTACAGGGCCCTCAGCCCCAGCATTTT.

This clonotype was detected ten times or more. V is TRBV28 and J is TRBJ1-3; no definite D call. CDR1 and CDR2 from the germline V gene are MDHEN and SYDVKM. Trimming took 6 bases from V and 1 from J, leaving 13 bases between them. The CDR3 is 15 residues long. The CDR3 sequence is CASSPPAVSGNTIYF. The CDR3 DNA reads TGTGCCAGCAGCCCCCCGGCCGTGTCTGGAAACACCATATATTTT.

The V and J genes are TRBV29-1 and TRBJ2-7; TRBD2 matches at 9 bases. The CDR3 is made up of 14 amino acids. J lost 4 bases, V lost 4 bases, and 8 bases had no gene match. Germline V gene data show CDR1 as SQVTM and CDR2 as ANQGSEA. The CDR3 loop reads CSVGVAGESYEQYF. Here the CDR3 DNA reads TGCAGCGTTGGGGTAGCGGGAGAGTCGTACGAGCAGTACTTC.

Many counts were recorded for this clonotype. The CDR3 coding sequence is TGTGCCAGCAGTTTAGAGGGACAGGGCAATCAGCCCCAGCATTTT. This translates into CASSLEGQGNQPQHF. This rearrangement joins TRBV12-3 or TRBV12-4 to TRBJ1-5; TRBD1 matches 8 bases. The CDR3 has 15 residues. The junction had 1 base not matched to a gene; V was cut back by 1 base and J by 2 bases.

This clonotype was detected many times. This chain joins TRBV12-3 or TRBV12-4 and TRBJ2-2; D is perhaps TRBD2 (5 bases). The V end lost 3 bases, the J end lost 7 bases, and 12 bases lay between the germline ends. This CDR3 comprises 14 residues. Here the CDR3 reads CASSFGEIGGELFF. The CDR3 DNA reads TGTGCCAGCAGTTTTGGGGAGATAGGCGGGGAGCTGTTTTTT.

Concerning this clonotype itself: A much larger clone lies one base from this, so it may be a read error. The rearrangement joins TRBV9 to TRBJ2-5; possibly TRBD2 for D (7 bases). The CDR3 spans 15 residues. Germline CDR1 is SGDLS and CDR2 is YYNGEE. Trimming shortened V by 4 bases and J by 5 bases, and 18 bases separated the two germline ends. This CDR3 is CASSSLGGLRETQYF. In DNA form, the CDR3 reads TGTGCCAGCAGCTCCTTGGGGGGGCTGCGTGAGACCCAGTACTTC.